Sequencing of this T cell receptor (beta chain) was carried out in a study of patients and donors after allogeneic stem cell transplantation. Germline V gene lookup returns CDR1 SGHNT and CDR2 YYREEE (reference sequence). This CDR3 has 13 amino acids. Of note for this clonotype: One end of the junction does not line up with germline, which may come from a read error.

TCRdb analysed the RT-PCR reads with MiXCR anew, one entry per CDR3 protein. The sample yields some 960,000 distinct CDR3 sequences, more than 15% seen once. This clonotype was sampled from a human donor who was either an allogeneic HSCT recipient or a stem cell or donor lymphocyte infusion donor (not recorded which). It is not recorded whose cells these are; they may come from a transplant donor. The sample taken for sequencing was blood, either unsorted or a sorted T cell fraction (not recorded which). This chain uses TRBV5-4 with TRBJ2-2, with D unclear. As DNA, the CDR3 is TGTGCCAGAAGCTCGTTTAACACCGGGGAGCTGTTTTTT. Amino acid sequence: CARSSFNTGELFF.